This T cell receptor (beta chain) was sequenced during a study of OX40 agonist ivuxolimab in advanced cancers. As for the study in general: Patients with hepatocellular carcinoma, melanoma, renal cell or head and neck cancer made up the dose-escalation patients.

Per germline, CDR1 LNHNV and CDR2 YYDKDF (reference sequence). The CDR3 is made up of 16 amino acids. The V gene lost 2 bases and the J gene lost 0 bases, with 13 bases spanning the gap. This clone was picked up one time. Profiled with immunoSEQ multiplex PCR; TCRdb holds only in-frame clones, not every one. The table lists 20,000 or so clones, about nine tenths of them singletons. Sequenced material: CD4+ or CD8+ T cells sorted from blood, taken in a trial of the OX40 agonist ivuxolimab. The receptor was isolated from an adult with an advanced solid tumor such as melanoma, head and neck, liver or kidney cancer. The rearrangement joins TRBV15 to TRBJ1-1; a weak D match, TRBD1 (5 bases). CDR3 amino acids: CATSRFRGVMNTEAFF. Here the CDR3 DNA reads TGTGCCACCAGCAGATTCCGGGGGGTCATGAACACTGAAGCTTTCTTT.